This is a list of T cell receptor beta chains from one sample in a study of T cells after yellow fever vaccination. TCRdb recomputed calls from the 5' RACE reads with MiXCR, one row per CDR3 protein. The repertoire holds a few hundred thousand distinct CDR3 sequences, with 8.7% as singletons. Sequencing used PBMCs, obtained on the day of the first yellow fever vaccination. All receptors derive from a young man who received the YFV17D yellow fever vaccine. The CDR3 runs from the conserved cysteine through the conserved F or W. The D gene is left open where the match is weak. Where a row states a size, it is once, few, many or the class of an expanded clone; other rows omit it.

D: TRBD1; V: TRBV7-2; J: TRBJ2-2; size: -; DNA: TGTGCCAGCAGGGCGGGACAGGGGTTCACCGGGGAGCTGTTTTTT; CDR3: CASRAGQGFTGELFF
D: -; V: TRBV18; J: TRBJ2-7; size: few; DNA: TGTGCCAGCTCACCGCCGGGGGCGGGGATCTACGAGCAGTACTTC; CDR3: CASSPPGAGIYEQYF
D: -; V: TRBV13; J: TRBJ2-7; size: -; DNA: TGTGCCAGCAGCTATGACAGAAGGGACGAGCAGTACTTC; CDR3: CASSYDRRDEQYF
D: TRBD1; V: TRBV4-1; J: TRBJ2-2; size: -; DNA: TGCGCCAGCAGGCCGACAGGGATAACCGGGGAGCTGTTTTTT; CDR3: CASRPTGITGELFF
D: -; V: TRBV7-9; J: TRBJ2-3; size: few; DNA: TGTGCCAGCAGCCTGGGCCAGGGGCTGGATACGCAGTATTTT; CDR3: CASSLGQGLDTQYF
D: TRBD2; V: TRBV12-3/TRBV12-4; J: TRBJ2-7; size: few; DNA: TGTGCCAGCAGTCGGAAAGGGGGAGCGGGGGACGAGCAGTACTTC; CDR3: CASSRKGGAGDEQYF
D: -; V: TRBV2; J: TRBJ1-5; size: few; DNA: TGTGCCAGCAGTGAAGCGTTAGGGTCGCAGCCCCAGCATTTT; CDR3: CASSEALGSQPQHF
D: TRBD1; V: TRBV6-1; J: TRBJ1-6; size: many; DNA: TGTGCCACCGCGGACAGGGGCGGAAATTCACCCCTCCACTTT; CDR3: CATADRGGNSPLHF
D: -; V: TRBV7-2; J: TRBJ1-1; size: -; DNA: TGTGCCAGCACCCGATCCCGGTGGAACACTGAAGCTTTCTTT; CDR3: CASTRSRWNTEAFF
D: TRBD2; V: TRBV9; J: TRBJ2-2; size: -; DNA: TGTGCCAGCAGCGTAGGGGGACTAGCGGATAACACCGGGGAGCTGTTTTTT; CDR3: CASSVGGLADNTGELFF
D: -; V: TRBV6-5; J: TRBJ1-6; size: many; DNA: TGTGCCAGCAGTTGGCCAAATTCACCCCTCCACTTT; CDR3: CASSWPNSPLHF
D: -; V: TRBV11-1; J: TRBJ2-1; size: -; DNA: TGTGCCAGCAGCCAGACCCCACTAGGGGGGGAGGAGCAGTTCTTC; CDR3: CASSQTPLGGEEQFF
D: TRBD1; V: TRBV3-1; J: TRBJ1-2; size: -; DNA: TGTGCCAGCAGCTCCCGGGACAGGCCGAAGGGCTATGGCTACACCTTC; CDR3: CASSSRDRPKGYGYTF
D: TRBD1; V: TRBV28; J: TRBJ2-7; size: -; DNA: TGTGCCAGCAGTTTGGGCAGGGGGCTGGGCGAGCAGTACTTC; CDR3: CASSLGRGLGEQYF
D: -; V: TRBV7-2; J: TRBJ2-3; size: many; DNA: TGTGCCAGCAGCTTCAGGGGTCGGGGTAGCACAGATACGCAGTATTTT; CDR3: CASSFRGRGSTDTQYF
D: -; V: TRBV10-2; J: TRBJ2-1; size: -; DNA: TGCGCCAGCAGTGTTACTAGTTCCTACAATGAGCAGTTCTTC; CDR3: CASSVTSSYNEQFF
D: -; V: TRBV5-4; J: TRBJ2-7; size: -; DNA: TGTGCCAGCAGCTTTGGGACTGGATACGAGCAGTACTTC; CDR3: CASSFGTGYEQYF
D: -; V: TRBV2; J: TRBJ2-4; size: -; DNA: TGTGCCAGCGAAACAGGGTTAGCCAAAAACATTCAGTACTTC; CDR3: CASETGLAKNIQYF
D: -; V: TRBV7-2; J: TRBJ1-1; size: -; DNA: TGTGCCAGCAACCGCATGGGCCGCACTGAAGCTTTCTTT; CDR3: CASNRMGRTEAFF
D: -; V: TRBV2; J: TRBJ1-1; size: -; DNA: TGTGCCAGCAGTGGAGGGCACAGGGAGAACACTGAAGCTTTCTTT; CDR3: CASSGGHRENTEAFF
D: -; V: TRBV4-2; J: TRBJ1-4; size: -; DNA: TGTGCCAGCAGCCAAATGGACGGATACGAAAAACTGTTTTTT; CDR3: CASSQMDGYEKLFF